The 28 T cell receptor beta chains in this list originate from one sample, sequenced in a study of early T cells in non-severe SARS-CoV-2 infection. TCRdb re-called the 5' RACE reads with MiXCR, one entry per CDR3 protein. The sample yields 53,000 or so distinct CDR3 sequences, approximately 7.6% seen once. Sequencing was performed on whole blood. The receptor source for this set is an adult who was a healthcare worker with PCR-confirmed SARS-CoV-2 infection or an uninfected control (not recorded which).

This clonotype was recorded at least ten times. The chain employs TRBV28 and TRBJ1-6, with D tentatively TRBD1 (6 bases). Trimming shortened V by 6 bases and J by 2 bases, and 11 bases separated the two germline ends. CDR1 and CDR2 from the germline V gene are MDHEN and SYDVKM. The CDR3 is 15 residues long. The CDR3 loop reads CASRPQGTYNSPLHF. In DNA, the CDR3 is TGTGCCAGCAGGCCACAGGGTACCTATAATTCACCCCTCCACTTT.

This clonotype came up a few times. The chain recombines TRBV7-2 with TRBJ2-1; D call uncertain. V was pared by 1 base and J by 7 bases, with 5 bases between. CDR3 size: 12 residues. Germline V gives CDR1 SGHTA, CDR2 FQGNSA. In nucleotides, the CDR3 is TGTGCCAGCAGCTTAGGCTGGAATGAGCAGTTCTTC. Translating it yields CASSLGWNEQFF.

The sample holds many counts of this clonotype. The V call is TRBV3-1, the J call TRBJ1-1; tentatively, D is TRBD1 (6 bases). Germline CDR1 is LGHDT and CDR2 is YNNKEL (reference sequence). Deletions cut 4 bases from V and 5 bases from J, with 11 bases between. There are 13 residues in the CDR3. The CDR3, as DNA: TGTGCCAGCAGCCGTAGAGGGGGAACTGAAGCTTTCTTT. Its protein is CASSRRGGTEAFF.

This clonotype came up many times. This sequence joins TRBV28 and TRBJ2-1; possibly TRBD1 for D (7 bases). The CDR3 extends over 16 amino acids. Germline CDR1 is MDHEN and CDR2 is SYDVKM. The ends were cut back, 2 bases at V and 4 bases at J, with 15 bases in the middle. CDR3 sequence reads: CASSLQGGGPYNEQFF. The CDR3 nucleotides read TGTGCCAGCAGTTTACAGGGGGGCGGTCCTTACAATGAGCAGTTCTTC.

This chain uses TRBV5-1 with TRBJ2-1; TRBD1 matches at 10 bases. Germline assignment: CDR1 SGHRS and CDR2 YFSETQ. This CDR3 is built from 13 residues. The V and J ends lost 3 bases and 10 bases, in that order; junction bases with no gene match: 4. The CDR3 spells CASSWGQGHEQFF. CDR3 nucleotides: TGCGCCAGCAGCTGGGGACAGGGGCACGAGCAGTTCTTC.

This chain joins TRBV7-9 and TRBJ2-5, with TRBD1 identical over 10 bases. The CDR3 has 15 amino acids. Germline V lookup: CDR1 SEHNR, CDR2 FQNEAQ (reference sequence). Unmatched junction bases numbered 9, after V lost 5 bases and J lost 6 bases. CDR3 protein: CASSLGQGVTKTQYF. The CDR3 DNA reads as TGTGCCAGCAGCCTCGGACAGGGGGTGACGAAGACCCAGTACTTC.

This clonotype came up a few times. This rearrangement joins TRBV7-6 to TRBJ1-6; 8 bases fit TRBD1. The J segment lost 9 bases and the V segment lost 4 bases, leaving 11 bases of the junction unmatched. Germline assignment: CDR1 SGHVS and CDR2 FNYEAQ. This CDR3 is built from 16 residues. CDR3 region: CASSSLDRVRSSPLHF. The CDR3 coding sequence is TGTGCCAGCAGCTCCTTGGACAGGGTACGAAGTTCACCCCTCCACTTT.

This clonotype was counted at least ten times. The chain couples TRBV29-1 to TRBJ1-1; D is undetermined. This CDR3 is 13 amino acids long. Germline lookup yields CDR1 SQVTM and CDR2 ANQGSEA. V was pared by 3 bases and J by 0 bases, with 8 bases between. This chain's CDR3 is CSVDRGVNTEAFF. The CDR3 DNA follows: TGCAGCGTTGACCGCGGCGTGAACACTGAAGCTTTCTTT. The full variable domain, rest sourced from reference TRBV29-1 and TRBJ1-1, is SAVISQKPSRDICQRGTSLTIQCQVDSQVTMMFWYRQQPGQSLTLIATANQGSEATYESGFVIDKFPISRPNLTFSTLTVSNMSPEDSSIYLCSVDRGVNTEAFFGQGTRLTVV.

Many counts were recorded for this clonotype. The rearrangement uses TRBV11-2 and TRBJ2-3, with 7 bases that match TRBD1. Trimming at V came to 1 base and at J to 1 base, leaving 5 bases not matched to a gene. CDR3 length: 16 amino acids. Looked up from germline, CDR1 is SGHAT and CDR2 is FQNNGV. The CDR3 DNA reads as TGTGCCAGCAGCTTAGGAACAGGGGCAGGCACAGATACGCAGTATTTT. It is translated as CASSLGTGAGTDTQYF. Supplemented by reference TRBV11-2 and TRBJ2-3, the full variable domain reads EAGVAQSPRYKIIEKRQSVAFWCNPISGHATLYWYQQILGQGPKLLIQFQNNGVVDDSQLPKDRFSAERLKGVDSTLKIQPAKLEDSAVYLCASSLGTGAGTDTQYFGPGTRLTVL.

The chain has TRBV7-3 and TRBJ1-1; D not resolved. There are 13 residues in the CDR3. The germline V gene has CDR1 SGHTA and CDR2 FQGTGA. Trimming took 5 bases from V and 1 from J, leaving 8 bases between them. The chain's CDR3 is CASSPYGNTEAFF. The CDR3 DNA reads TGTGCCAGCAGCCCATACGGGAACACTGAAGCTTTCTTT.

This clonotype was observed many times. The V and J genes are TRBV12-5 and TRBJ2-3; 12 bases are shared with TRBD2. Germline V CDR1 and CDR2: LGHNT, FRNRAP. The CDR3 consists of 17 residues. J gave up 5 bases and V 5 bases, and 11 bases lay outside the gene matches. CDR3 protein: CASGPGTSGSPGDTQYF. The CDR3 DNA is TGTGCTAGTGGTCCCGGGACTAGCGGGTCCCCGGGAGATACGCAGTATTTT.

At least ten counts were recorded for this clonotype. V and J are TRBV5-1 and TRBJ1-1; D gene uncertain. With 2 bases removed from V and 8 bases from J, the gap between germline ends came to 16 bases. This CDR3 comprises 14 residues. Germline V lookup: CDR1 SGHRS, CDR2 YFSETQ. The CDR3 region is CASSLITNKAEAFF. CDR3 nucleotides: TGCGCCAGCAGCTTAATTACGAACAAGGCGGAAGCTTTCTTT.

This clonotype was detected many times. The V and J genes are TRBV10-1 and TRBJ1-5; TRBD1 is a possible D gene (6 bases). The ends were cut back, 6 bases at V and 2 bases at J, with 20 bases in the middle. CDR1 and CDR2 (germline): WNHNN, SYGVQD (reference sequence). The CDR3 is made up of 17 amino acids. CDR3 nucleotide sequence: TGCGCCAGCAGAAAGATCTTAAGACAGGATGGCAATCAGCCCCAGCATTTT. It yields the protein CASRKILRQDGNQPQHF.

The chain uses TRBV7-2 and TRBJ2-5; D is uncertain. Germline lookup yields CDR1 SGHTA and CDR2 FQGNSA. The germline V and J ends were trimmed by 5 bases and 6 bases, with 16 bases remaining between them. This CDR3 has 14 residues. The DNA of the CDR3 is TGTGCCAGCAGCCAAAATAGTAGGGAAAAGACCCAGTACTTC. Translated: CASSQNSREKTQYF. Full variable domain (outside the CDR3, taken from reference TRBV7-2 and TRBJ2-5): GAGVSQSPSNKVTEKGKDVELRCDPISGHTALYWYRQSLGQGLEFLIYFQGNSAPDKSGLPSDRFSAERTGGSVSTLTIQRTQQEDSAVYLCASSQNSREKTQYFGPGTRLLVL.

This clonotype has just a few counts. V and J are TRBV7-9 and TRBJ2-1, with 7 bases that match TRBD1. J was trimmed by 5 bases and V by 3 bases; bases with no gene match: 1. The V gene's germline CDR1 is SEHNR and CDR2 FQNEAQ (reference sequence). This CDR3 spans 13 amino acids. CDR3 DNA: TGTGCCAGCAGCTTGACAGGGAACAATGAGCAGTTCTTC. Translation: CASSLTGNNEQFF.

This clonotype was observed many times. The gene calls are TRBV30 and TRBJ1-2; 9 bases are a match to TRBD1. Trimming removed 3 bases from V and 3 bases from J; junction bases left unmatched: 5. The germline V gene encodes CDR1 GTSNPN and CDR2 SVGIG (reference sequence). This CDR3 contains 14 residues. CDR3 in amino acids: CAWRLRDRDYGYTF. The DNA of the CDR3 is TGTGCCTGGAGACTCCGGGACAGGGACTATGGCTACACCTTC.

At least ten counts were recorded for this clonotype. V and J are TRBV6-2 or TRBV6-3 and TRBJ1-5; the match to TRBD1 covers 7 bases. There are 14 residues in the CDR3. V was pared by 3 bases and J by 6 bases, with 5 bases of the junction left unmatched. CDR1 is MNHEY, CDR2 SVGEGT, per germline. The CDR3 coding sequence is TGTGCCAGCAGTTATCAGGGGGGCAGTCAGCCCCAGCATTTT. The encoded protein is CASSYQGGSQPQHF.

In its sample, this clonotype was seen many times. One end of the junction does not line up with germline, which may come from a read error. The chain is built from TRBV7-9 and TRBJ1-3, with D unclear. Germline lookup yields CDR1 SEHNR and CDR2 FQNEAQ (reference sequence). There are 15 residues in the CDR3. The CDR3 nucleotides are TGTGCCAGCAGCTTGGAAGGTAGCTCTGAAAACACCATATATTTT. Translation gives CASSLEGSSENTIYF.

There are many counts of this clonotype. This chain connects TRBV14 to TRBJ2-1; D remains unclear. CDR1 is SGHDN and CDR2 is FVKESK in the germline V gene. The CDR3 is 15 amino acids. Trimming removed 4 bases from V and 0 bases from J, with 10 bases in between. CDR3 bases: TGTGCCAGCAGCCGTATGTACTACTCCTACAATGAGCAGTTCTTC. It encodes CASSRMYYSYNEQFF. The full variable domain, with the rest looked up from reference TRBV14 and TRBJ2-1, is EAGVTQFPSHSVIEKGQTVTLRCDPISGHDNLYWYRRVMGKEIKFLLHFVKESKQDESGMPNNRFLAERTGGTYSTLKVQPAELEDSGVYFCASSRMYYSYNEQFFGPGTRLTVL.

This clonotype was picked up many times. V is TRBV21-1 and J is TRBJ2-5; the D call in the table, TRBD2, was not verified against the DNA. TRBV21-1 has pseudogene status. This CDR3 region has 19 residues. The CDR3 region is CASSKGLAGTKTYQETQYF. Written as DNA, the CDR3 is TGTGCCAGCAGCAAAGGGCTAGCGGGGACCAAAACGTACCAAGAGACCCAGTACTTC.

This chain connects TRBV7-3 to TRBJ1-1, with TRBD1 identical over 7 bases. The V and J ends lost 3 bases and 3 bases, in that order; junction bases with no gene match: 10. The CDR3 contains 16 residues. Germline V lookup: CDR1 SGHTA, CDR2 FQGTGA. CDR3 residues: CASSFLRTGRYTEAFF. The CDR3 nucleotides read TGTGCCAGCAGCTTTCTTCGGACAGGCAGGTACACTGAAGCTTTCTTT. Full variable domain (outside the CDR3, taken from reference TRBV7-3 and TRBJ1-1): GAGVSQTPSNKVTEKGKYVELRCDPISGHTALYWYRQSLGQGPEFLIYFQGTGAADDSGLPNDRFFAVRPEGSVSTLKIQRTERGDSAVYLCASSFLRTGRYTEAFFGQGTRLTVV.

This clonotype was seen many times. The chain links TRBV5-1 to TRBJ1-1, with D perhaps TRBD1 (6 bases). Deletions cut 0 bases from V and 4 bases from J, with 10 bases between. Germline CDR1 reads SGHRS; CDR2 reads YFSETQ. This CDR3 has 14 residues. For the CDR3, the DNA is TGCGCCAGCAGCTTGGCGGGGGGGCGCACTGAAGCTTTCTTT. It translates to CASSLAGGRTEAFF.

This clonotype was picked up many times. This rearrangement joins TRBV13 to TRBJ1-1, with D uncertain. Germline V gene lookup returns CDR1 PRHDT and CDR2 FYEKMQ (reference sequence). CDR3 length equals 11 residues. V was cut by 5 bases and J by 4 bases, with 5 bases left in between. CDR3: CASSESTEAFF. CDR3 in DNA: TGTGCCAGCAGCGAAAGCACTGAAGCTTTCTTT.

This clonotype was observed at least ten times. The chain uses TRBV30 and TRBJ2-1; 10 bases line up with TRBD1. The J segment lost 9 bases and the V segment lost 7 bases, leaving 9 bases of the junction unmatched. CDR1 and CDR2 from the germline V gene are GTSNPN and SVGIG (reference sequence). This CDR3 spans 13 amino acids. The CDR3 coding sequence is TGTGCCTTATGGGACAGGGGCGATGGTGAGCAGTTCTTC. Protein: CALWDRGDGEQFF.

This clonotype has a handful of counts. The CDR3 loop reads CASNFDRRETQYF. The DNA of the CDR3 is TGTGCCAGCAATTTCGACAGGAGGGAGACCCAGTACTTC. The V call is TRBV12-3 or TRBV12-4, the J call TRBJ2-5; possibly TRBD1 for D (6 bases). The CDR3 consists of 13 residues. V dropped 7 bases and J dropped 5 bases, with 14 bases sitting between them.

CDR3: CASIPSPSNEQFF. For the CDR3, the DNA is TGTGCCAGCATCCCCTCACCTTCGAATGAGCAGTTCTTC. V gene TRBV28 combines with J gene TRBJ2-1; D remains unclear. V shed 7 bases and J shed 7 bases, with 14 bases lying between them. CDR1 and CDR2 (germline): MDHEN, SYDVKM. The CDR3 runs to 13 residues.

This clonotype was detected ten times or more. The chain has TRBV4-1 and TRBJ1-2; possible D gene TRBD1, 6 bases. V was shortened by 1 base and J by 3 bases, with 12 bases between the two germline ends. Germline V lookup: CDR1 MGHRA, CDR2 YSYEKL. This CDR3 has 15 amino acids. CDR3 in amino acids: CASSQGKQGHYGYTF. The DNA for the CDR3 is TGCGCCAGCAGCCAAGGAAAACAGGGTCACTATGGCTACACCTTC.

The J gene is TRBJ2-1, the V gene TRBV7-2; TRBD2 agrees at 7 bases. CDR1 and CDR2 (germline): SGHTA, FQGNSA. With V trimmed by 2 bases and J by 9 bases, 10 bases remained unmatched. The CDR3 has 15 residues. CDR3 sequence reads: CASSLRGASGGEQFF. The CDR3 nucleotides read TGTGCCAGCAGCTTAAGGGGCGCTAGCGGCGGTGAGCAGTTCTTC.